This T cell receptor beta chain is drawn from a study of T cell changes during pregnancy in multiple sclerosis. Here immunoSEQ multiplex PCR was the method, and the copy in TCRdb shows in-frame clones only, minus some. The sample shows approximately 13,000 clones, 75% to 90% of them seen only once. This receptor was identified in a female donor in good health, enrolled as a control in a pregnancy study. The sample here was CD8+ T cells from peripheral blood mononuclear cells, taken after pregnancy.

CDR3 residues: CASSQAEAPGTNGEGYTF. In nucleotides, the CDR3 is TGCGCCAGCAGCCAAGCTGAGGCCCCCGGGACAAATGGAGAGGGCTACACCTTC. V usage is TRBV4-3 and J usage is TRBJ1-2; possibly TRBD1 for D (6 bases). Germline V CDR1 and CDR2: LGHNA, YSLEER. Trimming shortened V by 1 base and J by 8 bases, and 26 bases separated the two germline ends. The CDR3 totals 18 residues.